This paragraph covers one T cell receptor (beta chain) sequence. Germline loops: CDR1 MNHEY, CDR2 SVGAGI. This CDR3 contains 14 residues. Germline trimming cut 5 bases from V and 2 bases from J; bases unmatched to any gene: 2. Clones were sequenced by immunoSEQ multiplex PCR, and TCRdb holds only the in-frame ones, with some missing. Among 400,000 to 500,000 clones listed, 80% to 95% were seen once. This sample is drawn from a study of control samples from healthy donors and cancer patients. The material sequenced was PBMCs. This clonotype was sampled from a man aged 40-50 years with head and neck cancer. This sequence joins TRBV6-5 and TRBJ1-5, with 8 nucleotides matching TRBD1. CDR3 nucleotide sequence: TGTGCCAGCAGTAAGGACAGGGGCAATCAGCCCCAGCATTTT. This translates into CASSKDRGNQPQHF.